A single sample is the source of the 22 T cell receptor beta chains below, sequenced in a study of blood T cell repertoires in COVID-19. Sequenced by immunoSEQ multiplex PCR; TCRdb stores in-frame clones only, minus some. This repertoire shows roughly 34,000 clones, approximately 91% found once; its top ten account for under 30%. Sequencing was done on a sample of peripheral blood. These TCRs come from a woman of 80 years or more with active or convalescent COVID-19.

This rearrangement joins TRBV6-5 to TRBJ2-5; D gene ambiguous. V was pared by 8 bases and J by 4 bases, with 20 bases between. The germline V gene has CDR1 MNHEY and CDR2 SVGAGI. The CDR3 contains 15 residues. Here the CDR3 reads CASAMASPGLETQYF. CDR3 nucleotides: TGTGCCAGCGCTATGGCGAGCCCCGGGTTAGAGACCCAGTACTTC.

The chain uses TRBV5-6 and TRBJ2-7; TRBD2 is a possible D gene (6 bases). V was shortened by 4 bases and J by 7 bases, with 21 bases between the two germline ends. CDR3 length equals 15 residues. CDR1 and CDR2 from the germline V gene are SGHDT and YYEEEE. The CDR3 region has the DNA TGTGCCAGCAGCCCCAGACTAGGGAGCCTGGGGGAGCAGTACTTC. Its translation is CASSPRLGSLGEQYF.

The chain uses TRBV15 and TRBJ1-2, with D perhaps matching TRBD1 (6 bases). V was pared by 5 bases and J by 4 bases, with 17 bases between. The CDR3 totals 15 residues. Germline V lookup: CDR1 LNHNV, CDR2 YYDKDF (reference sequence). The CDR3 protein is CATSPGRGAPYGYTF. In nucleotides, the CDR3 is TGTGCCACCAGCCCCGGACGGGGGGCACCCTATGGCTACACCTTC.

V and J are TRBV7-9 and TRBJ1-1; D gene uncertain. This CDR3 is 13 amino acids long. V lost 2 bases and J 6 bases, leaving 10 bases between the germline ends. The V gene's germline CDR1 is SEHNR and CDR2 FQNEAQ (reference sequence). The CDR3 DNA is TGTGCCAGCAGCTTACAGGTGACGGCTGAAGCTTTCTTT. Amino acids: CASSLQVTAEAFF. The complete variable domain, with remaining parts taken from reference TRBV7-9 and TRBJ1-1, reads DTGVSQNPRHKITKRGQNVTFRCDPISEHNRLYWYRQTLGQGPEFLTYFQNEAQLEKSRLLSDRFSAERPKGSFSTLEIQRTEQGDSAMYLCASSLQVTAEAFFGQGTRLTVV.

This chain connects TRBV29-1 to TRBJ2-7, with a weak D call TRBD1 (6 bases). The length of the CDR3 is 12 residues. V was trimmed by 4 bases and J by 3 bases, leaving 10 bases between them. Germline V gene data show CDR1 as SQVTM and CDR2 as ANQGSEA. CDR3 residues: CSVADSLYEQYF. In nucleotides, the CDR3 is TGCAGCGTTGCGGACAGTCTCTACGAGCAGTACTTC.

This chain links TRBV30 with TRBJ1-5; 10 bases agree with TRBD1. Trimming cost V 4 bases and J 10 bases; bases outside gene matches: 10. CDR3 length equals 14 residues. The germline gives CDR1 GTSNPN, CDR2 SVGIG (reference sequence). This CDR3 is CAWTRRQGAGPQHF. The CDR3 DNA reads TGTGCCTGGACCAGAAGACAGGGGGCCGGACCCCAGCATTTT.

The gene calls are TRBV19 and TRBJ2-3; no reliable D call. The CDR3 runs to 14 residues. V was clipped by 9 bases and J by 4 bases, with 17 bases between them. Germline loops: CDR1 LNHDA, CDR2 SQIVND (reference sequence). The CDR3 DNA reads as TGTGCCAGCACGGCGGCCCTCAAGGCAGATACGCAGTATTTT. Amino acid sequence: CASTAALKADTQYF.

This clone has more than one count but fewer than ten. The chain recombines TRBV28 with TRBJ2-7; D is perhaps TRBD2 (5 bases). This CDR3 contains 16 residues. V was clipped by 5 bases and J by 5 bases, with 22 bases between them. The germline V gene has CDR1 MDHEN and CDR2 SYDVKM. The CDR3 coding sequence is TGTGCCAGCAGTCCGCCGGGGATCCTCGTCCCCCACGAGCAGTACTTC. Translation: CASSPPGILVPHEQYF.

V is TRBV30 and J is TRBJ1-1; possibly TRBD1 for D (5 bases). With 2 bases removed from V and 6 bases from J, the gap between germline ends came to 16 bases. The germline V gene encodes CDR1 GTSNPN and CDR2 SVGIG (reference sequence). This CDR3 comprises 14 residues. The CDR3 bases are TGTGCCTGGAGTTTTCTACGGGGGGTCGCTGAAGCTTTCTTT. This encodes CAWSFLRGVAEAFF.

The chain employs TRBV18 and TRBJ2-1; 8 bases agree with TRBD2. Germline V CDR1 and CDR2: KGHSH, LQKENI. V gave up 2 bases and J gave up 14 bases; unmatched junction bases: 5. CDR3 length equals 12 residues. The CDR3 here is CASSPDGTSKFF. CDR3 DNA sequence: TGTGCCAGCTCACCAGACGGGACTAGTAAGTTCTTC. The full variable domain, completed using reference TRBV18 and TRBJ2-1, is NAGVMQNPRHLVRRRGQEARLRCSPMKGHSHVYWYRQLPEEGLKFMVYLQKENIIDESGMPKERFSAEFPKEGPSILRIQQVVRGDSAAYFCASSPDGTSKFFGPGTRLTVL.

The V call is TRBV2, the J call TRBJ1-5; TRBD1 agrees at 8 bases. Germline loops: CDR1 SNHLY, CDR2 FYNNEI. The CDR3 runs to 16 residues. The V gene end was trimmed by 0 bases and the J gene end by 11 bases; junction bases not matched to a gene: 12. CDR3 loop: CASSEAGQGYFGAQHF. The CDR3 DNA reads as TGTGCCAGCAGTGAAGCCGGACAGGGTTATTTTGGAGCCCAGCATTTT.

V and J are TRBV5-6 and TRBJ2-3, with 10 bases aligning to TRBD2. This CDR3 is 15 amino acids long. V gave up 5 bases and J gave up 4 bases; unmatched junction bases: 7. From germline, CDR1 is SGHDT and CDR2 YYEEEE. The CDR3 sequence is CASRLSGGASDTQYF. DNA for the CDR3: TGTGCCAGCAGATTAAGCGGGGGGGCCTCAGATACGCAGTATTTT.

V is TRBV2 and J is TRBJ2-7; TRBD2 matches 7 bases. CDR1 and CDR2 (germline): SNHLY, FYNNEI. J gave up 4 bases and V 3 bases, and 3 bases lay outside the gene matches. CDR3 length: 13 amino acids. The CDR3 loop is CASSDGGNYEQYF. CDR3 sequence (DNA): TGTGCCAGCAGTGACGGGGGGAATTACGAGCAGTACTTC. The variable domain in full, completed from reference TRBV2 and TRBJ2-7, reads EPEVTQTPSHQVTQMGQEVILRCVPISNHLYFYWYRQILGQKVEFLVSFYNNEISEKSEIFDDQFSVERPDGSNFTLKIRSTKLEDSAMYFCASSDGGNYEQYFGPGTRLTVT.

This sequence joins TRBV30 and TRBJ2-5, with 15 bases identical to TRBD2. The V and J ends lost 3 bases and 5 bases, in that order; junction bases with no gene match: 7. Germline loops: CDR1 GTSNPN, CDR2 SVGIG (reference sequence). The CDR3 contains 16 residues. The CDR3 region is CAWSPWTSGGAETQYF. The CDR3 DNA follows: TGTGCCTGGAGCCCATGGACTAGCGGGGGGGCGGAGACCCAGTACTTC.

This sequence joins TRBV6-5 and TRBJ2-2; the match to TRBD1 covers 9 bases. CDR1 and CDR2 (germline): MNHEY, SVGAGI. The CDR3 is made up of 15 amino acids. V gave up 2 bases and J gave up 6 bases; unmatched junction bases: 4. CDR3 protein: CASSYDRGAPGELFF. The CDR3 bases are TGTGCCAGCAGTTACGACAGGGGGGCGCCCGGGGAGCTGTTTTTT.

The J gene is TRBJ2-7, the V gene TRBV7-2; TRBD2 matches at 10 bases. Germline V gene lookup returns CDR1 SGHTA and CDR2 FQGNSA. J was trimmed by 2 bases and V by 2 bases; bases with no gene match: 3. The CDR3 is made up of 15 amino acids. The CDR3 here is CASSLWTSGTYEQYF. The CDR3 coding sequence is TGTGCCAGCAGCTTATGGACTAGCGGAACCTACGAGCAGTACTTC.

This chain uses TRBV6-6 with TRBJ1-2; D is undetermined. The V end was cut by 6 bases, the J end by 2 bases, with 13 bases between. CDR3 size: 14 residues. Germline values: CDR1 MNHNY, CDR2 SVGAGI (reference sequence). CDR3 sequence reads: CASSPYSGNYGYTF. Written as DNA, the CDR3 is TGTGCCAGCAGCCCCTATTCCGGGAACTATGGCTACACCTTC.

The chain uses TRBV5-1 and TRBJ1-1; D is perhaps TRBD1 (6 bases). Germline CDR1 SGHRS, CDR2 YFSETQ. V lost 5 bases, J lost 9 bases, and 17 bases lay in between. CDR3 length: 13 residues. The CDR3, as DNA: TGCGCCAGCAGTCAAGGACAGCCCTCTAAAGCTTTCTTT. It yields the protein CASSQGQPSKAFF.

The chain couples TRBV29-1 to TRBJ1-2, with TRBD1 as a possible D gene (6 bases). Germline CDR1 SQVTM, CDR2 ANQGSEA. The length of the CDR3 is 15 residues. The V gene lost 5 bases and the J gene lost 1 base, with 17 bases spanning the gap. The CDR3 region has the DNA TGCAGCGTTCACCCCCGGGACACAGTTAACTATGGCTACACCTTC. This sequence encodes CSVHPRDTVNYGYTF.

The chain is built from TRBV30 and TRBJ1-6, with D maybe TRBD1 (6 bases). The germline CDR1 and CDR2 sequences are GTSNPN and SVGIG (reference sequence). The CDR3 extends over 15 amino acids. V was cut by 2 bases and J by 3 bases, with 11 bases left in between. CDR3: CAWSQATGYNSPLHF. CDR3 coding DNA: TGTGCCTGGAGTCAGGCGACAGGCTATAATTCACCCCTCCACTTT. Together with reference TRBV30 and TRBJ1-6, the CDR3 gives the full variable domain: SQTIHQWPATLVQPVGSPLSLECTVEGTSNPNLYWYRQAAGRGLQLLFYSVGIGQISSEVPQNLSASRPQDRQFILSSKKLLLSDSGFYLCAWSQATGYNSPLHFGNGTRLTVT.

This clone was found once. The genes are TRBV9 and TRBJ1-1; D is unclear. Germline assignment: CDR1 SGDLS and CDR2 YYNGEE. The CDR3 loop spans 14 amino acids. Trimming took off 4 bases at V and 5 bases at J, with 15 bases between the two ends. CDR3 bases: TGTGCCAGCAGCCTCGCTCGGGCGGGGACTGAAGCTTTCTTT. Amino acid sequence: CASSLARAGTEAFF. The variable domain in full, completed from reference TRBV9 and TRBJ1-1, reads DSGVTQTPKHLITATGQRVTLRCSPRSGDLSVYWYQQSLDQGLQFLIQYYNGEERAKGNILERFSAQQFPDLHSELNLSSLELGDSALYFCASSLARAGTEAFFGQGTRLTVV.

This rearrangement joins TRBV3-1 (or the pseudogene TRBV3-2) to TRBJ1-5; D unclear. Germline CDR1 and CDR2: LGHDT and YNNKEL (reference sequence). V was shortened by 0 bases and J by 6 bases, with 6 bases between the two germline ends. The CDR3 consists of 13 residues. The CDR3 DNA reads TGTGCCAGCAGCCAAGATGCCGGTCAGCCCCAGCATTTT. It is translated as CASSQDAGQPQHF.